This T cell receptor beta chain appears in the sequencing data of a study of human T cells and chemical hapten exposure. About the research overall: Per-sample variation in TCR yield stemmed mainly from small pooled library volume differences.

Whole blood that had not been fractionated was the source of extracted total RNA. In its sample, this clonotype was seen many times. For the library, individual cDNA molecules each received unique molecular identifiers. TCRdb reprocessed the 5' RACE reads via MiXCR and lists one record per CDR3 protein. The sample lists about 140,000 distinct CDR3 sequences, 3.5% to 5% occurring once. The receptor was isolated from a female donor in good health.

CDR3 in amino acids: CSVKGGPSNTGELFF. The CDR3, as DNA: TGCAGCGTCAAGGGGGGCCCATCGAACACCGGGGAGCTGTTTTTT. The chain joins TRBV29-1 to TRBJ2-2; D could derive from TRBD1 or TRBD2 (6 bases each). Germline V lookup: CDR1 SQVTM, CDR2 ANQGSEA. The V and J ends lost 6 bases and 0 bases respectively, with 14 bases between them. CDR3 length: 15 amino acids.